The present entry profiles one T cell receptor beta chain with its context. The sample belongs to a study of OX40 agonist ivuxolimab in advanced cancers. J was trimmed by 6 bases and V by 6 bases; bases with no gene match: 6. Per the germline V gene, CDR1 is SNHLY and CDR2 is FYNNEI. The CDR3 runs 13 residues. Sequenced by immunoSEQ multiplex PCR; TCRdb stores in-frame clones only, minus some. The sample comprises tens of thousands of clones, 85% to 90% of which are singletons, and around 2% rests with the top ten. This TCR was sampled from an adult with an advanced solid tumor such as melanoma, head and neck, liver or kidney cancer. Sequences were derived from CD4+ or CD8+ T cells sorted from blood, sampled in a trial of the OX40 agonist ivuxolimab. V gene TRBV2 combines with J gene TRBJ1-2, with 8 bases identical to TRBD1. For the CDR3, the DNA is TGTGCCAGCAGCGGACAGGGAGGGCATGGCTACACCTTC. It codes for CASSGQGGHGYTF.